These T cell receptor beta chains were read from a single sample in a study of T cell responses to AZD1222 COVID-19 vaccine. Data came from immunoSEQ multiplex PCR; TCRdb stores just in-frame clones and leaves some out. The table includes 150,000 to 200,000 clones, roughly 92% detected once. The specimen comprised peripheral blood, sampled on day 0 of AZD1222 vaccination. These receptors were obtained from an adult in good health. Both conserved end residues are part of each CDR3. The D gene is left open where the match is weak. Clone size, where shown, is once, few, many, or a class for clones that have expanded.

CASSSDRLAEVYREQFF TGCGCCAGCAGCTCCGATCGACTAGCGGAGGTCTACCGTGAGCAGTTCTTC TRBD2 . TRBJ2-1 TRBV5-1
CASSEGTGDGDEKLFF TGTGCCAGCAGCGAAGGGACAGGGGATGGGGATGAAAAACTGTTTTTT TRBD1 . TRBJ1-4 TRBV11-3
CASGASGGGNTIYF TGTGCTAGTGGTGCCTCGGGGGGCGGAAACACCATATATTTT . . TRBJ1-3 TRBV12-5
CASSTRQGAYGYTF TGTGCCAGCAGCACGCGACAGGGCGCCTATGGCTACACCTTC TRBD1 . TRBJ1-2 TRBV13
CASSISWGIYLSGANVLTF TGTGCCAGTAGTATCAGTTGGGGCATCTACCTCTCTGGGGCCAACGTCCTGACTTTC . . TRBJ2-6 TRBV19
CSVLGTEAREQYF TGCAGCGTTCTGGGGACCGAGGCCCGCGAGCAGTACTTC . . TRBJ2-7 TRBV29-1
CASSGLAGGSYEQYF TGCGCCAGCAGTGGCTTAGCGGGGGGGTCCTACGAGCAGTACTTC TRBD2 . TRBJ2-7 TRBV10-2
CASSQRAGGQETQYF TGTGCCAGCAGCCAACGAGCGGGGGGACAAGAGACCCAGTACTTC TRBD2 . TRBJ2-5 TRBV11-3
CARSPLAQGNTEAFF TGTGCCAGGAGTCCGCTTGCACAGGGGAACACTGAAGCTTTCTTT . . TRBJ1-1 TRBV19
CASSPRTGGEGYTF TGTGCCAGCAGCCCGAGGACAGGGGGCGAGGGCTACACCTTC TRBD1 . TRBJ1-2 TRBV7-2
CASSRGTSGYREQYF TGTGCCAGCAGCCGCGGGACTAGCGGGTACCGCGAGCAGTACTTC TRBD2 . TRBJ2-7 TRBV27
CASSGTLAGNEQFF TGTGCCAGCAGTGGGACCCTGGCGGGCAATGAGCAGTTCTTC . . TRBJ2-1 TRBV2
CASRGLAGGRLDTQYF TGTGCCAGCAGGGGACTAGCGGGGGGGAGACTAGATACGCAGTATTTT TRBD2 . TRBJ2-3 TRBV2
CASSLAGTSGYEQYF TGTGCCAGCAGTTTAGCCGGGACTAGCGGCTACGAGCAGTACTTC TRBD2 . TRBJ2-7 TRBV27
CATTRQGVRTEAFF TGTGCCACCACTCGACAGGGGGTGAGAACTGAAGCTTTCTTT TRBD1 . TRBJ1-1 TRBV19
CASSLATGVKDTQYF TGTGCCAGCAGCTTGGCTACGGGAGTGAAAGATACGCAGTATTTT . . TRBJ2-3 TRBV5-4
CASSAGEPQHF TGTGCCAGCAGTGCTGGGGAGCCCCAGCATTTT . . TRBJ1-5 TRBV2
CASSLAVGGQETQYF TGTGCCAGCAGCTTGGCCGTCGGCGGCCAAGAGACCCAGTACTTC . . TRBJ2-5 TRBV5-6
CASSPGQGTPLHF TGTGCCAGCAGTCCGGGACAGGGTACACCCCTCCACTTT TRBD1 . TRBJ1-6 TRBV12-3/TRBV12-4
CASSLGTGDPYGYTF TGCGCCAGCAGCCTCGGGACAGGAGATCCCTATGGCTACACCTTC TRBD1 . TRBJ1-2 TRBV4-1
CARSGRSPQIYSNQPQHF TGTGCCAGGTCGGGACGCTCCCCCCAAATATATAGCAATCAGCCCCAGCATTTT . . TRBJ1-5 TRBV27
CASLLGQARQETQYF TGTGCCAGCCTCCTTGGACAGGCCCGCCAAGAGACCCAGTACTTC TRBD1 . TRBJ2-5 TRBV2
CASSYERGSTDTQYF TGTGCCAGCAGTTACGAACGGGGGAGCACAGATACGCAGTATTTT . . TRBJ2-3 TRBV6-5
CASSLVDNYGYTF TGTGCCAGCAGTTTAGTAGATAACTATGGCTACACCTTC . . TRBJ1-2 TRBV28
CAISEDRGGYTF TGTGCCATCAGTGAGGACAGGGGGGGCTACACCTTC TRBD1 once TRBJ1-2 TRBV10-3
CASSDSAQNTGELFF TGTGCCAGCAGTGACTCGGCGCAGAACACCGGGGAGCTGTTTTTT . . TRBJ2-2 TRBV6-4
CSASHLPGGAFF TGCAGCGCTTCCCACCTCCCCGGTGGGGCTTTCTTT . once TRBJ1-1 TRBV29-1
CATRRQSNEKLFF TGTGCCACCAGACGCCAGAGTAATGAAAAACTGTTTTTT . . TRBJ1-4 TRBV15
CASSLVGGVTEAFF TGTGCCAGCAGCTTAGTTGGAGGGGTCACTGAAGCTTTCTTT . . TRBJ1-1 TRBV7-6
CASQQTGAAETQYF TGTGCCAGCCAACAAACAGGGGCCGCCGAGACCCAGTACTTC TRBD1 . TRBJ2-5 TRBV18
CSALSVSSDYGYTF TGCAGCGCTTTAAGTGTGAGTTCGGACTATGGCTACACCTTC . few TRBJ1-2 TRBV29-1
CASSKRGRGFDSNQPQHF TGTGCCAGCAGCAAAAGGGGCAGGGGTTTCGATAGCAATCAGCCCCAGCATTTT . . TRBJ1-5 TRBV21-1
CASRPTPDWYTEAFF TGTGCCAGTAGACCCACGCCTGACTGGTACACTGAAGCTTTCTTT . . TRBJ1-1 TRBV19
CASSQPRQGGFRVDTQYF TGCGCCAGCAGCCAACCTCGACAGGGGGGTTTTCGGGTCGATACGCAGTATTTT TRBD1 . TRBJ2-3 TRBV4-1
CASSGRTDRPSLTLHF TGTGCCAGCAGTGGCCGTACGGACCGGCCCTCCCTCACCCTCCACTTT . . TRBJ1-6 TRBV27
CASSSFAADSSGSYEQYF TGTGCCAGCAGCTCTTTCGCGGCCGACTCTAGCGGCTCCTACGAGCAGTACTTC TRBD2 . TRBJ2-7 TRBV7-9
CASSYRDGRNTAPLHF TGTGCCAGCAGTTACCGGGACGGACGTAATACTGCACCCCTCCACTTT . . TRBJ1-6 TRBV6-5
CASSIFGYSGNTIYF TGTGCCAGTAGTATCTTCGGCTACTCTGGAAACACCATATATTTT . . TRBJ1-3 TRBV19
CATSMSANTEAFF TGTGCCACCAGCATGTCTGCCAACACTGAAGCTTTCTTT . . TRBJ1-1 TRBV15
CASSSSLAGNEQFF TGTGCCAGCAGCTCTTCTCTAGCGGGAAATGAGCAGTTCTTC TRBD2 . TRBJ2-1 TRBV7-3
CASSPGTGEAHEQYF TGTGCCAGCAGCCCGGGGACAGGGGAGGCCCACGAGCAGTACTTC TRBD1 . TRBJ2-7 TRBV4-2
CASSALTGGNNYGYTF TGCGCCAGCAGTGCACTGACAGGGGGCAATAACTATGGCTACACCTTC TRBD1 once TRBJ1-2 TRBV10-1
CASGPRTGGGYGYTF TGCGCCAGCGGCCCGAGGACAGGGGGGGGCTATGGCTACACCTTC TRBD1 . TRBJ1-2 TRBV10-1
CASSLVGEAFF TGTGCCAGCAGCTTGGTTGGTGAAGCTTTCTTT . . TRBJ1-1 TRBV5-5
CASSLQGGAGELFF TGTGCCAGTAGTCTACAGGGGGGGGCCGGGGAGCTGTTTTTT . . TRBJ2-2 TRBV19
CASSYSGGTSAYEQYF TGTGCCAGCAGTTACTCCGGGGGGACTTCGGCCTACGAGCAGTACTTC TRBD2 . TRBJ2-7 TRBV6-5
CASSEGYGGINEQFF TGTGCCAGCAGTGAGGGCTACGGCGGTATCAATGAGCAGTTCTTC . . TRBJ2-1 TRBV2
CASSEGGSSYEQYF TGTGCCAGCAGTGAGGGCGGTAGCTCCTACGAGCAGTACTTC . . TRBJ2-7 TRBV2
CASSYGRASTEAFF TGTGCCAGCAGTTACGGGAGGGCGAGCACTGAAGCTTTCTTT . . TRBJ1-1 TRBV6-5
CASRAEEYGYTF TGTGCCAGCCGGGCAGAGGAGTATGGCTACACCTTC . . TRBJ1-2 TRBV2
CASSLEVAGPEQFF TGTGCCAGCAGCTTAGAGGTAGCGGGGCCTGAGCAGTTCTTC TRBD2 . TRBJ2-1 TRBV7-2
CATKSGESSGNTIYF TGCGCCACCAAAAGTGGGGAGAGCTCTGGAAACACCATATATTTT . . TRBJ1-3 TRBV5-1
CATGLNYGYTF TGTGCCACCGGCCTTAACTATGGCTACACCTTC . . TRBJ1-2 TRBV28
CASSWGGSNYGYTF TGTGCCAGTAGCTGGGGGGGCTCTAACTATGGCTACACCTTC . . TRBJ1-2 TRBV19
CSVEGRGTYNEQFF TGCAGCGTTGAGGGCAGGGGGACCTACAATGAGCAGTTCTTC TRBD1 . TRBJ2-1 TRBV29-1
CASSLSPSRGLLSLSGNTIYF TGTGCCAGCAGTTTATCCCCCTCTCGGGGGCTCCTCTCTCTCTCTGGAAACACCATATATTTT . . TRBJ1-3 TRBV28
CASSPFRGDNQPQHF TGTGCCAGCAGCCCCTTTCGAGGGGACAATCAGCCCCAGCATTTT . . TRBJ1-5 TRBV6-5
CASSIRNMNTEAFF TGTGCCAGCAGCATACGTAACATGAACACTGAAGCTTTCTTT . once TRBJ1-1 TRBV5-6
CASSNFASGGNTGELFF TGTGCCAGCAGCAATTTCGCTAGCGGGGGGAACACCGGGGAGCTGTTTTTT . . TRBJ2-2 TRBV21-1
CASGTGNQETQYF TGTGCCAGCGGGACAGGAAATCAAGAGACCCAGTACTTC TRBD1 . TRBJ2-5 TRBV13